The 17 T cell receptor beta chains reported below all come from one sample, sequenced in a study of blood T cell repertoires in COVID-19. Only in-frame clones appear in the TCRdb table, and some are missing; sequencing was by immunoSEQ multiplex PCR. The sample shows approximately 150,000 clones, about 89% of them seen only once. The sequencing sample was made of peripheral blood. These receptors were taken from a man aged 50 or older with active or convalescent COVID-19.

The chain employs TRBV19 and TRBJ2-3; 9 positions agree with TRBD1. V dropped 6 bases and J dropped 3; count of bases not matched to a gene: 13. CDR1 is LNHDA and CDR2 is SQIVND in the germline V gene (reference sequence). This CDR3 is 17 amino acids long. In DNA, the CDR3 is TGTGCCAGTAGCGGTCGGGGGACAGGGTTAATGACAGATACGCAGTATTTT. Amino acid sequence: CASSGRGTGLMTDTQYF.

The genes are TRBV24-1 and TRBJ2-3; D is undetermined. Trimming removed 1 base from V and 0 bases from J, with 7 bases in between. CDR1 and CDR2 from the germline V gene are KGHDR and SFDVKD. The CDR3 runs 15 residues. The CDR3 here is CATSDFSQSTDTQYF. The DNA for the CDR3 is TGTGCCACCAGTGATTTCTCACAGAGCACAGATACGCAGTATTTT.

V usage is TRBV19 and J usage is TRBJ1-2; a weak D match, TRBD1 (6 bases). The germline CDR1 and CDR2 sequences are LNHDA and SQIVND (reference sequence). V lost 7 bases to trimming and J lost 0 bases, with 12 bases between them. The CDR3 loop spans 14 amino acids. This chain's CDR3 is CASTRQAANYGYTF. The CDR3 DNA sequence: TGTGCCAGTACCAGACAGGCGGCTAACTATGGCTACACCTTC.

CDR3 region: CASSQGTGGEGYTF. In nucleotides, the CDR3 is TGTGCCAGCTCACAGGGGACAGGAGGCGAGGGCTACACCTTC. V gene TRBV18 combines with J gene TRBJ1-2, with 8 bases fitting TRBD1. Germline trimming cut 4 bases from V and 8 bases from J; bases unmatched to any gene: 9. CDR3 length: 14 residues. Germline values: CDR1 KGHSH, CDR2 LQKENI.

The V and J genes are TRBV28 and TRBJ1-2, with 7 bases lining up with TRBD1. V lost 6 bases and J lost 6; bases outside the gene matches: 7. This CDR3 comprises 13 residues. The germline CDR1 and CDR2 sequences are MDHEN and SYDVKM. DNA of the CDR3: TGTGCCAGCAGGGCCAGGGGGATTGATGGCTACACCTTC. It encodes CASRARGIDGYTF.

The chain has TRBV5-1 and TRBJ2-1; 14 positions match TRBD2. The CDR3 spans 16 residues. V dropped 2 bases and J dropped 6; count of bases not matched to a gene: 4. The germline CDR1 and CDR2 sequences are SGHRS and YFSETQ. DNA of the CDR3: TGCGCCAGCAGCTTAAGACTAGCGGGAGGGGGCAATGAGCAGTTCTTC. Protein product: CASSLRLAGGGNEQFF. Looking up the rest from reference TRBV5-1 and TRBJ2-1 gives the full variable domain: KAGVTQTPRYLIKTRGQQVTLSCSPISGHRSVSWYQQTPGQGLQFLFEYFSETQRNKGNFPGRFSGRQFSNSRSEMNVSTLELGDSALYLCASSLRLAGGGNEQFFGPGTRLTVL.

The chain couples TRBV5-1 to TRBJ2-1; D perhaps matches TRBD1 (5 bases). Trimming stripped 1 base from V and 6 bases from J, with 14 bases between. CDR1 and CDR2 from the germline V gene are SGHRS and YFSETQ. The CDR3 covers 15 residues. The CDR3 DNA sequence: TGCGCCAGCAGCTTGCAACAGGCTGCGGTCAATGAGCAGTTCTTC. Its protein product is CASSLQQAAVNEQFF. The full variable domain, its missing parts supplied by reference TRBV5-1 and TRBJ2-1, is KAGVTQTPRYLIKTRGQQVTLSCSPISGHRSVSWYQQTPGQGLQFLFEYFSETQRNKGNFPGRFSGRQFSNSRSEMNVSTLELGDSALYLCASSLQQAAVNEQFFGPGTRLTVL.

In DNA, the CDR3 is TGTGCCACCAGTGGGATGGGGACAGGTTTAAATGAGCAGTTCTTC. Encoded protein: CATSGMGTGLNEQFF. J is TRBJ2-1 and V is TRBV24-1; 8 nucleotides line up with TRBD1. In germline, CDR1 is KGHDR, CDR2 SFDVKD. Germline trimming cut 5 bases from V and 7 bases from J; bases unmatched to any gene: 9. The CDR3 contains 15 residues.

This rearrangement joins TRBV29-1 to TRBJ1-1; D is possibly TRBD1 (5 bases). Germline V lookup: CDR1 SQVTM, CDR2 ANQGSEA. The CDR3 has 13 amino acids. V shed 4 bases and J shed 3 bases, with 12 bases lying between them. CDR3 protein: CSVARGGDTEAFF. The CDR3, as DNA: TGCAGCGTTGCACGGGGGGGGGACACTGAAGCTTTCTTT.

The chain recombines TRBV18 with TRBJ1-5, with 8 bases fitting TRBD1. This CDR3 has 15 amino acids. Germline CDR1 reads KGHSH; CDR2 reads LQKENI. The J segment lost 8 bases and the V segment lost 6 bases, leaving 12 bases of the junction unmatched. CDR3 protein: CASSRGRQGIEPQHF. In nucleotides, the CDR3 is TGTGCCAGCTCCCGCGGGAGACAGGGGATAGAGCCCCAGCATTTT.

The chain links TRBV19 to TRBJ2-1; possible D gene TRBD2, 6 bases. The CDR3 has 18 residues. The germline CDR1 and CDR2 sequences are LNHDA and SQIVND (reference sequence). V shed 7 bases and J shed 5 bases, with 27 bases lying between them. CDR3 nucleotide sequence: TGTGCCAGTACCAACCCCGCGGGGCGGGGTTCTTCCCACAATGAGCAGTTCTTC. It specifies CASTNPAGRGSSHNEQFF.

The chain employs TRBV13 and TRBJ2-7; weak D call: TRBD2 (6 bases). Germline V lookup: CDR1 PRHDT, CDR2 FYEKMQ (reference sequence). V lost 2 bases to trimming and J lost 9 bases, with 29 bases between them. The CDR3 spans 18 residues. CDR3 amino acids: CASSLNVQAGPGRTVQYF. The CDR3 DNA reads TGTGCCAGCAGCTTAAATGTACAGGCGGGGCCGGGGAGAACGGTGCAGTACTTC.

The rearrangement links TRBV6-6 to TRBJ2-3, with a possible D match to TRBD2 (6 bases). V lost 0 bases and J lost 2, with 12 bases in between. This CDR3 region has 16 residues. The germline V gene has CDR1 MNHNY and CDR2 SVGAGI (reference sequence). The CDR3 DNA reads as TGTGCCAGCAGTTACTCGATGGCGGGGCTCACAGATACGCAGTATTTT. It translates to CASSYSMAGLTDTQYF.

The V gene is TRBV21-1, the J gene TRBJ1-5; the table's D call, TRBD1, has no DNA check behind it. TRBV21-1 is a documented pseudogene. There are 17 residues in the CDR3. This chain's CDR3 is CASSKWRQGVRDQPQHF. CDR3 bases: TGTGCCAGCAGCAAATGGCGACAGGGGGTCAGGGATCAGCCCCAGCATTTT.

This chain uses TRBV4-2 with TRBJ2-1; TRBD1 might be the D (6 bases). Trimming removed 4 bases from V and 2 bases from J, with 12 bases in between. The germline gives CDR1 LGHNA, CDR2 YNFKEQ. The CDR3 is 15 amino acids. Here the CDR3 reads CASSPAGTTYNEQFF. CDR3 bases: TGTGCCAGCAGCCCCGCCGGGACAACCTACAATGAGCAGTTCTTC.

This clone was seen more than once but under ten times. This sequence joins TRBV6-4 and TRBJ2-5, with 7 bases lining up with TRBD1. Germline CDR1 is MRHNA and CDR2 is SNTAGT. The CDR3 is made up of 13 amino acids. V lost 3 bases to trimming and J lost 3 bases; unmatched junction nucleotides: 1. For the CDR3, the DNA is TGTGCCAGCAGTGAGACAGGGAAAGAGACCCAGTACTTC. It is translated as CASSETGKETQYF.

This clone came up once. The chain links TRBV28 to TRBJ1-1; D is unclear. CDR3 length: 12 residues. V was cut by 5 bases and J by 5 bases, with 9 bases left in between. The V gene's germline CDR1 is MDHEN and CDR2 SYDVKM. CDR3: CASSLYRTEAFF. The CDR3 DNA follows: TGTGCCAGCAGTCTGTACCGGACTGAAGCTTTCTTT.